These 9 T cell receptor beta chains were sequenced from one sample in a study of T-cell memory formation after mild COVID-19. TCRdb itself ran the 5' RACE reads through MiXCR, one entry per CDR3 protein. Of approximately 250,000 distinct CDR3 sequences listed, 16% were seen once; the top ten hold roughly a fifth. Material for sequencing was PBMCs or a T cell subset sorted from them (not recorded which). These receptors were obtained from a man younger than 30 who had mild COVID-19 (a few samples of this study predate the infection). Cell type and time point are not known.

This clonotype has only a few counts. The J gene is TRBJ2-7, the V gene TRBV10-3, with 9 bases identical to TRBD1. This CDR3 has 14 residues. CDR1 is ENHRY and CDR2 is SYGVKD in the germline V gene. Trimming took 5 bases from V and 2 from J; bases not matched to a gene: 4. The CDR3 DNA reads TGTGCCATCAGTCCGGGACAGGGCCCCTACGAGCAGTACTTC. Its protein product is CAISPGQGPYEQYF.

The chain couples TRBV12-3 or TRBV12-4 to TRBJ1-4, with D perhaps TRBD1 (5 bases). V lost 5 bases to trimming and J lost 5 bases, with 12 bases between them. The CDR3 spans 14 residues. CDR3 loop: CASSMTDQNEKLFF. The CDR3 bases are TGTGCCAGCAGTATGACAGATCAAAATGAAAAACTGTTTTTT.

V is TRBV20-1 and J is TRBJ1-1; D unresolved. V lost 3 bases and J lost 1, with 6 bases in between. This CDR3 has 12 amino acids. Per the germline V gene, CDR1 is DFQATT and CDR2 is SNEGSKA (reference sequence). CDR3 region: CSARPANTEAFF. CDR3 nucleotide sequence: TGCAGTGCTAGGCCGGCGAACACTGAAGCTTTCTTT.

J is TRBJ2-5 and V is TRBV18; TRBD1 matches at 8 bases. In germline, CDR1 is KGHSH, CDR2 LQKENI. Trimming cost V 0 bases and J 5 bases; bases outside gene matches: 5. This CDR3 is built from 15 residues. The CDR3, as DNA: TGTGCCAGCTCACCACCGGGCAGGGGGCAGGAGACCCAGTACTTC. It encodes CASSPPGRGQETQYF.

This clonotype was seen more than once but under ten times. The chain combines TRBV27 with TRBJ2-1; D possibly matches TRBD1 or TRBD2 (5 bases each). From germline, CDR1 is MNHEY and CDR2 SMNVEV (reference sequence). This CDR3 comprises 14 residues. The V gene lost 5 bases and the J gene lost 4 bases, with 12 bases spanning the gap. The CDR3 is CASSPGPRYNEQFF. CDR3 DNA sequence: TGTGCCAGCAGTCCGGGACCGCGTTACAATGAGCAGTTCTTC.

This clonotype turned up a few times. The V and J genes are TRBV15 and TRBJ1-5; no clear D. This CDR3 region has 15 residues. Trimming cost V 5 bases and J 1 base, with 12 bases left between them. The V gene's germline CDR1 is LNHNV and CDR2 YYDKDF (reference sequence). CDR3 loop: CATSVNSGSNQPQHF. For the CDR3, the DNA is TGTGCCACCAGCGTAAACAGCGGGAGCAATCAGCCCCAGCATTTT.

In its sample, this clonotype was seen many times. The chain employs TRBV7-7 and TRBJ2-1, with 13 bases fitting TRBD2. V lost 5 bases, J lost 6 bases, and 4 bases stayed unmatched. Germline CDR1 reads SSHAT; CDR2 reads FNYEAQ (reference sequence). CDR3 length: 15 amino acids. The CDR3 region is CASSPRTSGGNEQFF. Here the CDR3 DNA reads TGTGCCAGCAGCCCCCGGACTAGCGGGGGCAATGAGCAGTTCTTC.

The chain uses TRBV4-3 and TRBJ2-1, with D possibly being TRBD2 (6 bases). CDR1 and CDR2 from the germline V gene are LGHNA and YSLEER. This CDR3 comprises 15 residues. With 0 bases removed from V and 11 bases from J, the gap between germline ends came to 17 bases. This CDR3 reads CASSQDRRGTMKQFF. The CDR3 DNA reads as TGCGCCAGCAGCCAAGATCGGCGGGGTACAATGAAGCAGTTCTTC.

The V gene is TRBV7-6, the J gene TRBJ2-2; D might be TRBD1 (6 bases). CDR1 is SGHVS, CDR2 FNYEAQ, per germline. The CDR3 length is 14 residues. V shed 7 bases and J shed 0 bases, with 9 bases lying between them. CDR3 coding DNA: TGTGCCAGCATGAGGACAGCGAACACCGGGGAGCTGTTTTTT. This sequence encodes CASMRTANTGELFF. Complete variable domain (other parts from reference TRBV7-6 and TRBJ2-2): GAGVSQSPRYKVTKRGQDVALRCDPISGHVSLYWYRQALGQGPEFLTYFNYEAQQDKSGLPNDRFSAERPEGSISTLTIQRTEQRDSAMYRCASMRTANTGELFFGEGSRLTVL.